The 22 T cell receptor beta chains presented below share a single source sample, sequenced in a study of blood T cell repertoires in COVID-19. Sequencing used immunoSEQ multiplex PCR; TCRdb keeps in-frame clones, though not all of them. The sample yields tens of thousands of clones, around 86% seen once. The specimen sequenced was peripheral blood. The receptors originated from a woman older than 75 with active or convalescent COVID-19.

This chain joins TRBV29-1 and TRBJ2-2, with 10 bases identical to TRBD2. The CDR3 extends over 16 amino acids. Germline V CDR1 and CDR2: SQVTM, ANQGSEA. With 2 bases clipped from V and 4 bases from J, the junction kept 7 bases outside the gene matches. The CDR3 nucleotides read TGCAGCGTTGAATCCCCTAGCGGGAGAGGCACCGGGGAGCTGTTTTTT. Amino acid sequence: CSVESPSGRGTGELFF.

A single count supports this clone. This chain joins TRBV9 and TRBJ1-2; maybe TRBD1 (5 bases). Germline lookup yields CDR1 SGDLS and CDR2 YYNGEE. The V end lost 0 bases, the J end lost 2 bases, and 5 bases lay between the germline ends. CDR3 length equals 13 residues. The CDR3: CASSVGQNYGYTF. CDR3 coding DNA: TGTGCCAGCAGCGTAGGACAGAACTATGGCTACACCTTC. Filled out from reference TRBV9 and TRBJ1-2, the complete variable domain reads DSGVTQTPKHLITATGQRVTLRCSPRSGDLSVYWYQQSLDQGLQFLIQYYNGEERAKGNILERFSAQQFPDLHSELNLSSLELGDSALYFCASSVGQNYGYTFGSGTRLTVV.

The V call is TRBV5-6, the J call TRBJ2-1; 10 nucleotides line up with TRBD2. V gave up 6 bases and J gave up 4 bases; unmatched junction bases: 7. This CDR3 is built from 15 residues. Germline V gene data show CDR1 as SGHDT and CDR2 as YYEEEE. The CDR3 DNA follows: TGTGCCAGCAAAAAAGCGGGGGGGCCATACAATGAGCAGTTCTTC. Translating gives CASKKAGGPYNEQFF.

The chain employs TRBV7-9 and TRBJ1-4, with D uncertain. This CDR3 comprises 14 residues. The V end was cut by 5 bases, the J end by 5 bases, with 12 bases between. Germline loops: CDR1 SEHNR, CDR2 FQNEAQ (reference sequence). CDR3 amino acids: CASSPRRNNEKLFF. CDR3 bases: TGTGCCAGCAGCCCGCGAAGAAACAATGAAAAACTGTTTTTT.

As regards this clone: The junction departs from germline at one end; a sequencing error may be responsible. This chain uses TRBV2 with TRBJ2-7; 9 bases align to TRBD1. Germline-derived CDR1 and CDR2 are SNHLY and FYNNEI. This CDR3 is built from 14 residues. CDR3 amino acids: CASREGGQGTVQYF. The DNA for the CDR3 is TGTGCCAGCAGGGAAGGGGGACAGGGAACTGTGCAGTACTTC.

The chain carries TRBV10-3 and TRBJ1-2; 8 bases agree with TRBD1. CDR1 ENHRY and CDR2 SYGVKD come from the germline V gene. V was pared by 8 bases and J by 8 bases, with 7 bases of the junction left unmatched. This CDR3 spans 12 amino acids. The CDR3 DNA sequence: TGTGCCATCGTCGGACAGGGCCACGGCTACACCTTC. Translating it yields CAIVGQGHGYTF.

The J gene is TRBJ2-1, the V gene TRBV5-5, with 7 bases that match TRBD2. Germline assignment: CDR1 SGHKS and CDR2 YYEKEE (reference sequence). V gave up 4 bases and J gave up 7 bases; unmatched junction bases: 11. CDR3 length equals 15 residues. The CDR3 spells CASSGGRDPRNEQFF. CDR3 nucleotide sequence: TGTGCCAGCAGCGGGGGGAGGGACCCGCGGAATGAGCAGTTCTTC.

The chain joins TRBV3-1 (or the pseudogene TRBV3-2) to TRBJ1-1; 9 bases are a match to TRBD1. Germline CDR1 and CDR2: LGHDT and YNNKEL (reference sequence). The CDR3 spans 15 residues. Trimming took 4 bases from V and 5 from J; bases not matched to a gene: 8. The CDR3 bases are TGTGCCAGCAGCCCTCGACAGGGGGGGAGGACTGAAGCTTTCTTT. Translated: CASSPRQGGRTEAFF.

The rearrangement links TRBV19 to TRBJ1-5; no firm D call. The ends were cut back, 6 bases at V and 5 bases at J, with 14 bases in the middle. This CDR3 region has 14 residues. CDR1 and CDR2 (germline): LNHDA, SQIVND (reference sequence). In nucleotides, the CDR3 is TGTGCCAGTAGAGACTTAACAGCGGATCAGCCCCAGCATTTT. Translation: CASRDLTADQPQHF.

V usage is TRBV6-4 and J usage is TRBJ2-7; 7 bases agree with TRBD1. Germline values: CDR1 MRHNA, CDR2 SNTAGT. The CDR3 consists of 13 residues. The V segment lost 6 bases and the J segment 2 bases; nucleotides outside the gene matches: 4. As DNA, the CDR3 is TGTGCCAGCAGGCCGGGACAGCCCTACGAGCAGTACTTC. Amino acid sequence: CASRPGQPYEQYF.

This clone is a singleton in its sample. V usage is TRBV7-2 and J usage is TRBJ2-2, with TRBD1 as a possible D gene (5 bases). In germline, CDR1 is SGHTA, CDR2 FQGNSA. This CDR3 has 15 residues. V was cut by 3 bases and J by 4 bases, with 12 bases left in between. DNA of the CDR3: TGTGCCAGCAGCTTTCAGACAGTCGGCACCGGGGAGCTGTTTTTT. As protein: CASSFQTVGTGELFF.

The rearrangement joins TRBV6-5 to TRBJ2-3; maybe TRBD2 (5 bases). V was cut by 0 bases and J by 3 bases, with 10 bases left in between. Germline CDR1 and CDR2: MNHEY and SVGAGI. The CDR3 has 15 amino acids. CDR3 sequence reads: CASSYSLGVTDTQYF. In nucleotides, the CDR3 is TGTGCCAGCAGTTACTCGCTGGGAGTAACAGATACGCAGTATTTT.

This chain connects TRBV7-9 to TRBJ1-4; the D gene is possibly TRBD1 (5 bases). The germline gives CDR1 SEHNR, CDR2 FQNEAQ (reference sequence). This CDR3 has 18 residues. V dropped 2 bases and J dropped 0 bases, with 16 bases sitting between them. The CDR3: CASSLWDGRTATNEKLFF. In DNA form, the CDR3 reads TGTGCCAGCAGCTTATGGGACGGGAGGACTGCAACTAATGAAAAACTGTTTTTT.

This CDR3 is CASRDTGLGAGELFF. For the CDR3, the DNA is TGTGCCAGTAGAGACACAGGGTTAGGAGCCGGGGAGCTGTTTTTT. This chain uses TRBV19 with TRBJ2-2, with D possibly matching TRBD1 (6 bases). Trimming took 6 bases from V and 6 from J, leaving 17 bases between them. The CDR3 has 15 residues. The germline CDR1 and CDR2 sequences are LNHDA and SQIVND (reference sequence).

The chain is built from TRBV5-5 and TRBJ2-1; 13 bases are shared with TRBD2. Trimming removed 4 bases from V and 6 bases from J; junction bases left unmatched: 4. The CDR3 loop spans 15 amino acids. Germline CDR1 and CDR2: SGHKS and YYEKEE (reference sequence). The CDR3 loop is CASSRTSGSGNEQFF. CDR3 bases: TGTGCCAGCAGCCGGACTAGCGGGAGTGGCAATGAGCAGTTCTTC.

This rearrangement joins TRBV5-4 to TRBJ2-5, with D tentatively TRBD2 (5 bases). The CDR3 is 16 amino acids. Per the germline V gene, CDR1 is SGHNT and CDR2 is YYREEE (reference sequence). V was pared by 4 bases and J by 3 bases, with 19 bases between. The CDR3: CASSPLVVGAEETQYF. CDR3 sequence (DNA): TGTGCCAGCAGCCCTCTCGTCGTCGGAGCGGAAGAGACCCAGTACTTC.

The CDR3: CASSADRGNTEAFF. DNA for the CDR3: TGCGCCAGCAGCGCAGACAGGGGGAACACTGAAGCTTTCTTT. This chain links TRBV5-1 with TRBJ1-1; 8 positions agree with TRBD1. From germline, CDR1 is SGHRS and CDR2 YFSETQ. This CDR3 has 14 residues. V gave up 4 bases and J gave up 1 base; unmatched junction bases: 3.

The chain combines TRBV18 with TRBJ1-2, with a possible D match to TRBD1 (6 bases). The CDR3 contains 14 residues. V lost 4 bases and J 7 bases, leaving 16 bases between the germline ends. CDR1 and CDR2 from the germline V gene are KGHSH and LQKENI. This CDR3 is CASSLDRIGGGYTF. CDR3 nucleotide sequence: TGTGCCAGCTCACTAGACAGGATCGGTGGTGGCTACACCTTC.

V gene TRBV24-1 combines with J gene TRBJ2-1, with 11 bases that match TRBD2. Germline CDR1 reads KGHDR; CDR2 reads SFDVKD. Trimming took 4 bases from V and 0 from J; bases not matched to a gene: 7. The CDR3 runs 18 residues. CDR3 coding DNA: TGTGCCACCAGTGACCCAGGACTAGCGGGCCACTCCTACAATGAGCAGTTCTTC. It yields the protein CATSDPGLAGHSYNEQFF.

V is TRBV5-4 and J is TRBJ1-2, with 8 bases aligning to TRBD1. Germline values: CDR1 SGHNT, CDR2 YYREEE (reference sequence). The CDR3 length is 12 residues. V lost 6 bases and J lost 8; bases outside the gene matches: 6. The CDR3 coding sequence is TGTGCCAGCACCTCAGGGGGCGCCGGCTACACCTTC. Protein sequence: CASTSGGAGYTF.

This chain links TRBV7-3 with TRBJ2-7; 9 bases are a match to TRBD2. The CDR3 loop spans 15 amino acids. Trimming took 1 base from V and 5 from J; bases not matched to a gene: 6. CDR1 is SGHTA, CDR2 FQGTGA, per germline. CDR3 sequence: CASSLMAGGPHEQYF. CDR3 nucleotide sequence: TGTGCCAGCAGCTTAATGGCGGGAGGGCCCCACGAGCAGTACTTC.

The genes are TRBV29-1 and TRBJ1-1; 7 nucleotides match TRBD1. Germline loops: CDR1 SQVTM, CDR2 ANQGSEA. The CDR3 extends over 13 amino acids. The V segment lost 6 bases and the J segment 4 bases; nucleotides outside the gene matches: 8. The CDR3 spells CSVGKQGITEAFF. Here the CDR3 DNA reads TGCAGCGTGGGGAAACAGGGGATCACTGAAGCTTTCTTT.